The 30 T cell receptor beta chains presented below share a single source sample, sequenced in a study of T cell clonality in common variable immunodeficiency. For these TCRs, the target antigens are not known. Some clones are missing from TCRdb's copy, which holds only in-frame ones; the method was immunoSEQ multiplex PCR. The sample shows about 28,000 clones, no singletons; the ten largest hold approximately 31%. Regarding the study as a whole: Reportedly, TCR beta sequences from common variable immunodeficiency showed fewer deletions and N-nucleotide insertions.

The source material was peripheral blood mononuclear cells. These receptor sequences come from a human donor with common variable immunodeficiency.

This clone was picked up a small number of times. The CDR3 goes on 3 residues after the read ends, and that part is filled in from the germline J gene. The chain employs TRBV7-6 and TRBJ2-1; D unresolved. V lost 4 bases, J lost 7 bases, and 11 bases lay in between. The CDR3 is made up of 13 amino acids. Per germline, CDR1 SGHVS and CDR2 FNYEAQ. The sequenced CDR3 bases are TGTGCCAGCAGCTCTTCAGCGTTTAATGAG. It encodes CASSSSAFNE. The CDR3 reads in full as CASSSSAFNEQFF.

CDR3 sequence: CASSLGPRGSNQETQYF. The sequenced part of the CDR3 DNA is TGTGCCAGCAGCTTAGGACCCAGGGGGTCCAACCAAGAGACC. The V and J genes are TRBV7-8 and TRBJ2-5; 7 bases agree with TRBD1. The CDR3 extends 3 residues past the end of the read, so its final part is completed from the germline J gene. With 1 base clipped from V and 0 bases from J, the junction kept 8 bases outside the gene matches. Germline V gives CDR1 SGHVS, CDR2 FQNEAQ. The CDR3 has 17 amino acids.

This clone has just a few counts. Partial CDR3 DNA: TGTGCCAGCAGTTTCTTACCAGGGGGCACTGAA. Translated: CASSFLPGGTE. The whole CDR3 sequence is CASSFLPGGTEAFF. The chain joins TRBV2 to TRBJ1-1, with TRBD1 matching over 7 bases. The CDR3 end falls 3 residues outside the read, so it is completed with the germline J gene. The germline CDR1 and CDR2 sequences are SNHLY and FYNNEI. The CDR3 extends over 14 amino acids. Trimming at V came to 5 bases and at J to 4 bases, leaving 7 bases not matched to a gene.

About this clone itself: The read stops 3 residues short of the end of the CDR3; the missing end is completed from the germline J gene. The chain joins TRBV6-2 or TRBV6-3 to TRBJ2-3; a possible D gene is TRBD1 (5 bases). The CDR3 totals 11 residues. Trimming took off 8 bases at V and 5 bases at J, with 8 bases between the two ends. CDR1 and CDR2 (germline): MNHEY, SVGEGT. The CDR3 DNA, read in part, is TGTGCCAGCTCCCAGGGAGATACG. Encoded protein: CASSQGDT. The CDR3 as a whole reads CASSQGDTQYF.

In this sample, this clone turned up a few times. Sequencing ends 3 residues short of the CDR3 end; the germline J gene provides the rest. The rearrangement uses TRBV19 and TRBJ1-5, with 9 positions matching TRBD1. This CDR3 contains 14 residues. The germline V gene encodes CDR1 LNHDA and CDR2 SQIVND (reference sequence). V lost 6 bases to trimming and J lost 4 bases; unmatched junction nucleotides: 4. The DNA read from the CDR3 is TGTGCCAGTAGACCCGACAGGGGGAATCAGCCC. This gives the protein CASRPDRGNQP. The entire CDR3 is CASRPDRGNQPQHF. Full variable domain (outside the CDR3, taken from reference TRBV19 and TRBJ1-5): DGGITQSPKYLFRKEGQNVTLSCEQNLNHDAMYWYRQDPGQGLRLIYYSQIVNDFQKGDIAEGYSVSREKKESFPLTVTSAQKNPTAFYLCASRPDRGNQPQHFGDGTRLSIL.

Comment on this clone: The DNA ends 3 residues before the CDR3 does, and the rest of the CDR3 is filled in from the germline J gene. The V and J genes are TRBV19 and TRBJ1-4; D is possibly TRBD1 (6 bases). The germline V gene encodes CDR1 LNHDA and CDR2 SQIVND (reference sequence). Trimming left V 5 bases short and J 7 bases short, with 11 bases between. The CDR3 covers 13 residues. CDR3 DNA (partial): TGTGCCAGTAGTGATAGGGGGGGTGAAAAA. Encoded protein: CASSDRGGEK. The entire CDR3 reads CASSDRGGEKLFF.

The CDR3 loop is CASRDRNSNQPQHF. Incomplete CDR3 DNA: TGTGCCAGTAGAGACAGAAATAGCAATCAGCCC. V is TRBV19 and J is TRBJ1-5, with D tentatively TRBD1 (5 bases). The read ends 3 residues early relative to the CDR3; the germline J gene fills the gap. CDR1 is LNHDA, CDR2 SQIVND, per germline (reference sequence). Trimming stripped 6 bases from V and 0 bases from J, with 9 bases between. The CDR3 has 14 amino acids. Together with reference TRBV19 and TRBJ1-5, the CDR3 gives the full variable domain: DGGITQSPKYLFRKEGQNVTLSCEQNLNHDAMYWYRQDPGQGLRLIYYSQIVNDFQKGDIAEGYSVSREKKESFPLTVTSAQKNPTAFYLCASRDRNSNQPQHFGDGTRLSIL.

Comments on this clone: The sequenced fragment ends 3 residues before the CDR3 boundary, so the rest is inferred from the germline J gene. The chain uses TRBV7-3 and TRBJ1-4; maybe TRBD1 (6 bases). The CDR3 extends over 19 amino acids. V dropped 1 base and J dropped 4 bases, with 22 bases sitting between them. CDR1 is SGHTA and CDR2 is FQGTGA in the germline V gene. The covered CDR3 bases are TGTGCCAGCAGCTTAAGGCCCCCTTTACCGGGACAAGATAATGAAAAA. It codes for CASSLRPPLPGQDNEK. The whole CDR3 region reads CASSLRPPLPGQDNEKLFF.

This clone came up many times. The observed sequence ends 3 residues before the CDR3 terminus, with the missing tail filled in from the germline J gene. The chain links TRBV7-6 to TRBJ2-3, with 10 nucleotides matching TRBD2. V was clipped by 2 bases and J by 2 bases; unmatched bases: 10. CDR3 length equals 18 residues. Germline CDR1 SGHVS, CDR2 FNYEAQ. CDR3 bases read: TGTGCCAGCAGCTTACCCTCAGGACTAGCGGCATACACAGATACG. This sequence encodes CASSLPSGLAAYTDT. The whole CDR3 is CASSLPSGLAAYTDTQYF.

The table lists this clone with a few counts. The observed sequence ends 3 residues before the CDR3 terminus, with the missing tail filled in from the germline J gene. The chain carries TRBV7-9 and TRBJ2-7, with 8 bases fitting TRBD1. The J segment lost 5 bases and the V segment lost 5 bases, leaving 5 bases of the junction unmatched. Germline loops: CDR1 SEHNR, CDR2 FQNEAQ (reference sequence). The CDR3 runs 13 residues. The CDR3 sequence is CASSPGQADEQYF. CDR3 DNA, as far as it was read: TGTGCCAGCAGCCCGGGACAGGCGGACGAG.

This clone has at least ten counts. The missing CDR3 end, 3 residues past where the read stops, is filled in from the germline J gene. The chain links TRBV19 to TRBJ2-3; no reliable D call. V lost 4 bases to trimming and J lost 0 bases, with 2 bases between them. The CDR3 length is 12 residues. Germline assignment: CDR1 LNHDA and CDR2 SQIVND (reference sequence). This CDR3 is CASSTSTDTQYF. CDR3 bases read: TGTGCCAGTAGTACTAGCACAGATACG. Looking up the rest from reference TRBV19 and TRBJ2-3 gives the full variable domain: DGGITQSPKYLFRKEGQNVTLSCEQNLNHDAMYWYRQDPGQGLRLIYYSQIVNDFQKGDIAEGYSVSREKKESFPLTVTSAQKNPTAFYLCASSTSTDTQYFGPGTRLTVL.

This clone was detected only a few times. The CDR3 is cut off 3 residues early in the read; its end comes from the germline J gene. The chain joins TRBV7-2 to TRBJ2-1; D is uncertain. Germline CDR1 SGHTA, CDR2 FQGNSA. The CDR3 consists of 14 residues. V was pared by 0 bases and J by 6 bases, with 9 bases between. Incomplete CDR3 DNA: TGTGCCAGCAGCTTAGCGCGAGCGCCCAATGAG. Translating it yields CASSLARAPNE. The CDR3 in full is CASSLARAPNEQFF.

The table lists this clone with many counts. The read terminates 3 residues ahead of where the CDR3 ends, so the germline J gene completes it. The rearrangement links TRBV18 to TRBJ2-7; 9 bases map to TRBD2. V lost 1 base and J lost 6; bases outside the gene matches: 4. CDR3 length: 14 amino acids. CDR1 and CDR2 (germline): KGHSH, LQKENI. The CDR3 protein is CASSPLETSGEQYF. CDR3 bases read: TGTGCCAGCTCACCACTCGAGACTAGCGGCGAG.

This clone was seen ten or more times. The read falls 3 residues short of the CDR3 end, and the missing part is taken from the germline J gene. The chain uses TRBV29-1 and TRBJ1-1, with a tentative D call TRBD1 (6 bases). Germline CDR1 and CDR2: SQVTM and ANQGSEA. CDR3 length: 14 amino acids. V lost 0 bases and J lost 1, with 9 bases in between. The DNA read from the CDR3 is TGCAGCGTTGAAGAAGCAGGGGAGAACACTGAA. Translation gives CSVEEAGENTE. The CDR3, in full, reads CSVEEAGENTEAFF.

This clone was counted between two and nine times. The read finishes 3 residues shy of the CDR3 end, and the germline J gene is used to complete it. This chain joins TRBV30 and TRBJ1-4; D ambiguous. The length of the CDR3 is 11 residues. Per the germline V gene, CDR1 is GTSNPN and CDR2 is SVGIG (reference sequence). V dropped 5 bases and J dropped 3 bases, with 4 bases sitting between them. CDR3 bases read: TGTGCCTGGTCAGCTAATGAAAAA. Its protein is CAWSANEK. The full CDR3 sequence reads CAWSANEKLFF.

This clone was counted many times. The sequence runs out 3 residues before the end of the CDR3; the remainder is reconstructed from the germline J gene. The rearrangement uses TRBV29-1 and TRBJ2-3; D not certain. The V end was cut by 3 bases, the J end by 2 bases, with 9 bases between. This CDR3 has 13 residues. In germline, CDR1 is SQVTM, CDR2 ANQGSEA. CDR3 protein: CSVDGDFTDTQYF. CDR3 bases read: TGCAGCGTTGATGGTGACTTCACAGATACG.

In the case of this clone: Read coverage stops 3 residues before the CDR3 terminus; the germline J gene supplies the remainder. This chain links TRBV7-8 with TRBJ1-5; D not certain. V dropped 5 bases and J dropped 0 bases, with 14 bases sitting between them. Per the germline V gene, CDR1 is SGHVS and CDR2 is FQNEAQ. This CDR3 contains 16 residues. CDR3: CASSQNLAFSNQPQHF. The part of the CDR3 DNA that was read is TGTGCCAGCAGCCAAAATTTAGCGTTTAGCAATCAGCCC. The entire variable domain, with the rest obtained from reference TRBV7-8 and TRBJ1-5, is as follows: GAGVSQSPRYKVAKRGQDVALRCDPISGHVSLFWYQQALGQGPEFLTYFQNEAQLDKSGLPSDRFFAERPEGSVSTLKIQRTQQEDSAVYLCASSQNLAFSNQPQHFGDGTRLSIL.

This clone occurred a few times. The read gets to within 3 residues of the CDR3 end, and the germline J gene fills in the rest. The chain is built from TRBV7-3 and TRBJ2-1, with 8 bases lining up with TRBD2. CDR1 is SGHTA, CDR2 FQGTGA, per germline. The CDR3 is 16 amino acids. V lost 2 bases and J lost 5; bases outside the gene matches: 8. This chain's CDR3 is CASSLVSGLGDNEQFF. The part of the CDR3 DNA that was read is TGTGCCAGCAGCTTAGTATCGGGACTAGGTGACAATGAG.

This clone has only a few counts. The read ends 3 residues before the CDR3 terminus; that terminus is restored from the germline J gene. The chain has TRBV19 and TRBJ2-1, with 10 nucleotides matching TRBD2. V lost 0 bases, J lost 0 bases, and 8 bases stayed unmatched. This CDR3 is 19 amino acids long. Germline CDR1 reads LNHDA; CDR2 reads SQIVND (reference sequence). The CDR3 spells CASSIELAGQVLSYNEQFF. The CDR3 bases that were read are TGTGCCAGTAGTATAGAACTAGCGGGGCAAGTGCTCTCCTACAATGAG.

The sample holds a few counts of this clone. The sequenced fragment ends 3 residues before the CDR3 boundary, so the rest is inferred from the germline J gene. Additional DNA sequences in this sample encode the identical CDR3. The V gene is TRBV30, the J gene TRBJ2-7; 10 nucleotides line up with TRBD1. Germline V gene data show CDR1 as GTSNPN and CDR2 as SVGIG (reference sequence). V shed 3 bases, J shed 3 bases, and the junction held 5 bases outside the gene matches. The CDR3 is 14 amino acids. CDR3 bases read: TGTGCCTGGAGCGCCGGGACAGGGGACTACGAG. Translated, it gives CAWSAGTGDYE. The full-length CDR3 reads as CAWSAGTGDYEQYF.

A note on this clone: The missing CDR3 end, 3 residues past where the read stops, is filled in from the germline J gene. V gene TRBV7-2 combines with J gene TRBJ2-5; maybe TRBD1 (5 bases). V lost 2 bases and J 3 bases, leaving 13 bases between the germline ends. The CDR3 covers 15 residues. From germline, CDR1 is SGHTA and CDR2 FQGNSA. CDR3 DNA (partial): TGTGCCAGCAGCTTAAATGCCAGGACAAAAGAGACC. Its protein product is CASSLNARTKET. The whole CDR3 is CASSLNARTKETQYF. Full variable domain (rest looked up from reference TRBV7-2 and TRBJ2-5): GAGVSQSPSNKVTEKGKDVELRCDPISGHTALYWYRQSLGQGLEFLIYFQGNSAPDKSGLPSDRFSAERTGGSVSTLTIQRTQQEDSAVYLCASSLNARTKETQYFGPGTRLLVL.

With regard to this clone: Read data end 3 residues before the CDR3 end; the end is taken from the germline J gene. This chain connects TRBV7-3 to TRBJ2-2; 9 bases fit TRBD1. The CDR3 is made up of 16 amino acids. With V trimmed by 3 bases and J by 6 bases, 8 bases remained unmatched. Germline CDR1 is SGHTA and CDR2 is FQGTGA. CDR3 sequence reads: CASSLGRDRVAGELFF. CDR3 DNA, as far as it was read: TGTGCCAGCAGCTTGGGCCGGGACAGGGTAGCCGGGGAG.

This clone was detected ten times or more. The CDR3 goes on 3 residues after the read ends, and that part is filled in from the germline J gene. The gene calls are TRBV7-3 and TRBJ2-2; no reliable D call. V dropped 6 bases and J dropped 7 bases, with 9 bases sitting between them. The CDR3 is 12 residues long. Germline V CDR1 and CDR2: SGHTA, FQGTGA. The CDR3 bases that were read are TGTGCCAGCAGTAGCCCCTACGGGGAG. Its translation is CASSSPYGE. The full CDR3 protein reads CASSSPYGELFF.

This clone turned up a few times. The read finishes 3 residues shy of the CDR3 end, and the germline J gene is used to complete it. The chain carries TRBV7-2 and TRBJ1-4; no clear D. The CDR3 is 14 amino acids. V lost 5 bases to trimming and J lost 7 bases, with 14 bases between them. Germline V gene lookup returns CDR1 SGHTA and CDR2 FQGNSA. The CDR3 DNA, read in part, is TGTGCCAGCAGCACGCGGGCGGGGAGTGAAAAA. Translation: CASSTRAGSEK. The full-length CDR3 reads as CASSTRAGSEKLFF.

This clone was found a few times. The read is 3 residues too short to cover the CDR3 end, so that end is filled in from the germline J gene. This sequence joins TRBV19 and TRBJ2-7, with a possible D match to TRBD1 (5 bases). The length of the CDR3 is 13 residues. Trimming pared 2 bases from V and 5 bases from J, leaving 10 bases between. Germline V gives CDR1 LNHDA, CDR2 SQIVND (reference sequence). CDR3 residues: CASSITPGNEQYF. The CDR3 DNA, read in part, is TGTGCCAGTAGTATAACCCCAGGGAACGAG.

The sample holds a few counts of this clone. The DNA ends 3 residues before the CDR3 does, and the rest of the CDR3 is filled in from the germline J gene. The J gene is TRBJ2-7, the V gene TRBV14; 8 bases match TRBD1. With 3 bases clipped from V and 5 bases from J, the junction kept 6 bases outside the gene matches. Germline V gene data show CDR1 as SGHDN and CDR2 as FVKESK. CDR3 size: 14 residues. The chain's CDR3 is CASSQQTGVHEQYF. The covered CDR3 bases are TGTGCCAGCAGCCAGCAGACAGGGGTCCACGAG.

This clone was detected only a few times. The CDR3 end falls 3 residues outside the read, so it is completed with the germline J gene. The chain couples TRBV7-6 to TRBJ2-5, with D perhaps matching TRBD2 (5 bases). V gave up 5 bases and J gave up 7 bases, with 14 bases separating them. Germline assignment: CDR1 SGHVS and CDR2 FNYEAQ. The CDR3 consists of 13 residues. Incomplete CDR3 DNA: TGTGCCAGCAGCGAATCCCAGGACTCGACC. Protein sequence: CASSESQDST. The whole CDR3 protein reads CASSESQDSTQYF. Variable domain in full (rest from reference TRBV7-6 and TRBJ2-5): GAGVSQSPRYKVTKRGQDVALRCDPISGHVSLYWYRQALGQGPEFLTYFNYEAQQDKSGLPNDRFSAERPEGSISTLTIQRTEQRDSAMYRCASSESQDSTQYFGPGTRLLVL.

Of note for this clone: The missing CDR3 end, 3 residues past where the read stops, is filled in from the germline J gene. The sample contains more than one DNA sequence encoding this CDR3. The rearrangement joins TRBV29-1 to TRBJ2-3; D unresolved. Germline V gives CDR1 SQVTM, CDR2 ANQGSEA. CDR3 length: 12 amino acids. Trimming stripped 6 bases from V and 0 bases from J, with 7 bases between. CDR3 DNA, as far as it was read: TGCAGCGTCGTTCTCAGCACAGATACG. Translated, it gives CSVVLSTDT. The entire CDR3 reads CSVVLSTDTQYF.

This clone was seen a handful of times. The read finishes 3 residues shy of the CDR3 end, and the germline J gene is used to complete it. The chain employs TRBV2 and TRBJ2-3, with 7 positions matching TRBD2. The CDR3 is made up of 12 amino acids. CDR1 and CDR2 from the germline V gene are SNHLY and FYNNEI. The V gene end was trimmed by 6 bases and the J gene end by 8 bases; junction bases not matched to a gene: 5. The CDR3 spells CASSLLARTQYF. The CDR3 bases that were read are TGTGCCAGCAGCCTACTAGCGCGTACG.

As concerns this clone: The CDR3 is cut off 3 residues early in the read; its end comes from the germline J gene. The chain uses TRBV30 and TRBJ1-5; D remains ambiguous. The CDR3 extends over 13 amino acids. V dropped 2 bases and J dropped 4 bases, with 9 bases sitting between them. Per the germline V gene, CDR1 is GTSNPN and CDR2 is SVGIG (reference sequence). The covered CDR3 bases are TGTGCCTGGAGTCTACGGGTTAATCAGCCC. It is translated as CAWSLRVNQP. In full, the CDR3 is CAWSLRVNQPQHF.